This T cell receptor beta chain was documented in a study of T cell changes during pregnancy in multiple sclerosis. Repertoires were generated with immunoSEQ multiplex PCR, while TCRdb's copy carries only in-frame clones and drops some. The sample carries over 45,000 clones, 80% to 95% recorded once. CDR1 and CDR2 from the germline V gene are MNHEY and SVGAGI. This CDR3 has 16 amino acids. V gave up 3 bases and J gave up 10 bases, with 22 bases separating them. The chain has TRBV6-5 and TRBJ2-1; D gene uncertain. The material was peripheral blood, obtained in the third trimester of pregnancy. The sequence was obtained from a female donor in good health, enrolled as a control in a pregnancy study. The CDR3 DNA sequence: TGTGCCAGCAGTTATAGAGGTCACATAGAGGTTTTCGAGCAGTTCTTC. Its protein product is CASSYRGHIEVFEQFF.